This T cell receptor (beta chain) is drawn from a study of T cells after yellow fever vaccination. General observations from the study: Contamination of FACS-sorted repertoires by abundant clonotypes from the bulk population could occur. Post-booster repertoires again held most primary-vaccination clones (roughly 95% CD4, 75% to 90% CD8). It was a weaker secondary response, yet one that peaked faster, at day 5 versus 15.

Points on this clonotype: Its antigen is still unknown.

This CDR3 region has 14 residues. Germline CDR1 and CDR2: SQVTM and ANQGSEA. V lost 3 bases and J 0 bases, leaving 10 bases between the germline ends. Synthesis of TCR cDNA relied on 5'RACE template switching, which attached a universal primer site and UMIs. TCRdb itself ran the 5' RACE reads through MiXCR, one entry per CDR3 protein. The sample lists some 560,000 distinct CDR3 sequences, roughly a sixth occurring once. The chain uses TRBV29-1 and TRBJ2-3; D is unclear. The clonotype was recovered from a man aged 18 to 29 who received the YFV17D yellow fever vaccine. This sample comprised PBMCs, obtained about 5 days after the first yellow fever vaccination. The CDR3 loop reads CSVDSESSTDTQYF. The CDR3, as DNA: TGCAGCGTTGATTCGGAATCTAGCACAGATACGCAGTATTTT.